The rows below give T cell receptor beta chains drawn from one sample of a study of T cell repertoires in cytomegalovirus infection. MiXCR was run by TCRdb on the reads, yielding one entry per CDR3 protein. The table has nearly 550,000 distinct CDR3 sequences, approximately 16% seen once. The specimen sequenced was CD8+ T cells from PBMCs. The origin of the receptors is a human donor in good health (CMV status not recorded). Some clones in this sample may be carry-over from other donors' samples. CDR3s include the opening cysteine and the closing phenylalanine or tryptophan. Fields, in order: CDR3 DNA, CDR3 protein, clone size, V gene, J gene, D gene. D genes are given only for firm matches. Clone size, where shown, is once, few, many, or a class for clones that have expanded.

CDR3 DNA: TGTGCCAGCAGCCAAGATGTCGCGCGGGGGAGGGCCCAGTACTTC; CDR3 protein: CASSQDVARGRAQYF; clone size: NA; V gene: TRBV3-1; J gene: TRBJ2-5; D gene: TRBD2
CDR3 DNA: TGTGCCAGCAGTCCCCAGGGGGCGGGACAGCCCCAGCATTTT; CDR3 protein: CASSPQGAGQPQHF; clone size: many; V gene: TRBV28; J gene: TRBJ1-5; D gene: TRBD1
CDR3 DNA: TGTGCCAGCAGTTTAGGTCCAGGGGGGGAGCAGTACTTC; CDR3 protein: CASSLGPGGEQYF; clone size: many; V gene: TRBV12-3/TRBV12-4; J gene: TRBJ2-7; D gene: NA
CDR3 DNA: TGCGCCAGCAGCCAAGGGCTTTACACAGATACGCAGTATTTT; CDR3 protein: CASSQGLYTDTQYF; clone size: few; V gene: TRBV4-1; J gene: TRBJ2-3; D gene: NA
CDR3 DNA: TGTGCCAGCAGCTTGGCCGAGGACGGAAGCAATCAGCCCCAGCATTTT; CDR3 protein: CASSLAEDGSNQPQHF; clone size: NA; V gene: TRBV5-6; J gene: TRBJ1-5; D gene: NA
CDR3 DNA: TGTGCCAGCAGCTTAGCCGAAAGACCCAGCGGGGGACCCTACAATGAGCAGTTCTTC; CDR3 protein: CASSLAERPSGGPYNEQFF; clone size: NA; V gene: TRBV7-9; J gene: TRBJ2-1; D gene: TRBD2
CDR3 DNA: TGCGCCAGCAGTGAGAGGGCAAACTATGGCTACACCTTC; CDR3 protein: CASSERANYGYTF; clone size: NA; V gene: TRBV10-1; J gene: TRBJ1-2; D gene: NA
CDR3 DNA: TGTGCCAGCAGTTTCGGGAGACAGGGCGGTGGCTACACCTTC; CDR3 protein: CASSFGRQGGGYTF; clone size: NA; V gene: TRBV6-2/TRBV6-3; J gene: TRBJ1-2; D gene: TRBD1
CDR3 DNA: TGTGCCAGCAGGACGTACACCGGGGAGCTGTTTTTT; CDR3 protein: CASRTYTGELFF; clone size: few; V gene: TRBV6-5; J gene: TRBJ2-2; D gene: NA
CDR3 DNA: TGTGCCAGCAGCGACCAAATACAGGGGAGCAACTATGGCTACACCTTC; CDR3 protein: CASSDQIQGSNYGYTF; clone size: many; V gene: TRBV11-2; J gene: TRBJ1-2; D gene: TRBD1
CDR3 DNA: TGTGCCAGCAGTTTCGGCTCCCAGGATGGCTACACCTTC; CDR3 protein: CASSFGSQDGYTF; clone size: NA; V gene: TRBV27; J gene: TRBJ1-2; D gene: NA
CDR3 DNA: TGTGCCAGCAGAGCTGGGACAGGGGAACATAATTCACCCCTCCACTTT; CDR3 protein: CASRAGTGEHNSPLHF; clone size: many; V gene: TRBV2; J gene: TRBJ1-6; D gene: TRBD1
CDR3 DNA: TGTGCCAGCAGTTTAAGCGGCAGGGGCCTCTCCTACGAGCAGTACTTC; CDR3 protein: CASSLSGRGLSYEQYF; clone size: NA; V gene: TRBV27; J gene: TRBJ2-7; D gene: NA
CDR3 DNA: TGTGCCAGTAGTCAACCACGGGTCTATGGCTACACCTTC; CDR3 protein: CASSQPRVYGYTF; clone size: NA; V gene: TRBV19; J gene: TRBJ1-2; D gene: NA
CDR3 DNA: TGTGCCAGCAGTGAAGCCGGGACAGGGCGCTATGGCTACACCTTC; CDR3 protein: CASSEAGTGRYGYTF; clone size: many; V gene: TRBV6-1; J gene: TRBJ1-2; D gene: TRBD1
CDR3 DNA: TGTGCCAGCAGCTTAATTCTGGGATCCGTATACGAGCAGTACTTC; CDR3 protein: CASSLILGSVYEQYF; clone size: many; V gene: TRBV7-9; J gene: TRBJ2-7; D gene: NA
CDR3 DNA: TGTGCCAGTAGTATCGATTTCTCCTACAATGAGCAGTTCTTC; CDR3 protein: CASSIDFSYNEQFF; clone size: NA; V gene: TRBV19; J gene: TRBJ2-1; D gene: NA
CDR3 DNA: TGTGCCAGCAGCCCCCACCCCGGACTAGCGGTGAACAATGAGCAGTTCTTC; CDR3 protein: CASSPHPGLAVNNEQFF; clone size: many; V gene: TRBV7-3; J gene: TRBJ2-1; D gene: TRBD2
CDR3 DNA: TGTGCCAGCAGTTATTCAGTTTTCTACGAGCAGTACTTC; CDR3 protein: CASSYSVFYEQYF; clone size: many; V gene: TRBV6-6; J gene: TRBJ2-7; D gene: NA
CDR3 DNA: TGTGCCACCAGCAGAGCTCGCGGGGCCCAAAACATTCAGTACTTC; CDR3 protein: CATSRARGAQNIQYF; clone size: few; V gene: TRBV15; J gene: TRBJ2-4; D gene: NA
CDR3 DNA: TGTGCCAGTTTCGGGGGCGCAGTCTATGGCTACACCTTC; CDR3 protein: CASFGGAVYGYTF; clone size: few; V gene: TRBV9; J gene: TRBJ1-2; D gene: NA
CDR3 DNA: TGTGCCAGCAGCGAGGTAGGGTACACAGATACGCAGTATTTT; CDR3 protein: CASSEVGYTDTQYF; clone size: NA; V gene: TRBV9; J gene: TRBJ2-3; D gene: NA
CDR3 DNA: TGTGCCAGCAGCTCTCCCCCCGGGACTAGCGGGCACAATGAGCAGTTCTTC; CDR3 protein: CASSSPPGTSGHNEQFF; clone size: many; V gene: TRBV11-2; J gene: TRBJ2-1; D gene: TRBD2
CDR3 DNA: TGTGCCGTCCGCTCGACAGTTCCTAATGAAAAACTGTTTTTT; CDR3 protein: CAVRSTVPNEKLFF; clone size: few; V gene: TRBV12-3/TRBV12-4; J gene: TRBJ1-4; D gene: NA
CDR3 DNA: TGTGCCAGCAGCGGGCTTCTGGGGGCCAACGTCCTGACTTTC; CDR3 protein: CASSGLLGANVLTF; clone size: many; V gene: TRBV7-2; J gene: TRBJ2-6; D gene: NA
CDR3 DNA: TGTGCCAGCAGCTTACGGACAGAGACCTACAATGAGCAGTTCTTC; CDR3 protein: CASSLRTETYNEQFF; clone size: many; V gene: TRBV7-9; J gene: TRBJ2-1; D gene: NA
CDR3 DNA: TGTGCCAGCAGACCGAACCCATCTTTGACAGGTAAAACTGAAGCTTTCTTT; CDR3 protein: CASRPNPSLTGKTEAFF; clone size: few; V gene: TRBV28; J gene: TRBJ1-1; D gene: NA
CDR3 DNA: TGTGCCATCAGTGAGCCCGCGACAGGGTTGGACGGCTACACCTTC; CDR3 protein: CAISEPATGLDGYTF; clone size: few; V gene: TRBV10-3; J gene: TRBJ1-2; D gene: TRBD1
CDR3 DNA: TGCAGTGCTAGAAAACAGAGCTCCTACGAGCAGTACTTC; CDR3 protein: CSARKQSSYEQYF; clone size: NA; V gene: TRBV20-1; J gene: TRBJ2-7; D gene: NA
CDR3 DNA: TGTGCCACCAGCAGAGATCTAACAACCCTCCACTTT; CDR3 protein: CATSRDLTTLHF; clone size: many; V gene: TRBV15; J gene: TRBJ1-6; D gene: NA
CDR3 DNA: TGTGCCAGCAGCTTTTCGGGGGGAAACACCGGGGAGCTGTTTTTT; CDR3 protein: CASSFSGGNTGELFF; clone size: few; V gene: TRBV13; J gene: TRBJ2-2; D gene: TRBD2
CDR3 DNA: TGTGCCAGCAGGCTAGCGGGAGGCCCCTTCTCCTACAATGAGCAGTTCTTC; CDR3 protein: CASRLAGGPFSYNEQFF; clone size: NA; V gene: TRBV27; J gene: TRBJ2-1; D gene: TRBD2
CDR3 DNA: TGTGCCAGCAGTTTAGGGAGGGCCAACCACGAGCAGTACTTC; CDR3 protein: CASSLGRANHEQYF; clone size: NA; V gene: TRBV3-1; J gene: TRBJ2-7; D gene: TRBD2
CDR3 DNA: TGTGCCAGCAGTTACTCGAGGGGAGGATTTTACAATGAGCAGTTCTTC; CDR3 protein: CASSYSRGGFYNEQFF; clone size: NA; V gene: TRBV6-5; J gene: TRBJ2-1; D gene: NA
CDR3 DNA: TGTGCCAGCAGCTTAAACAGCTACACCGGGGTGCTGTTTTTT; CDR3 protein: CASSLNSYTGVLFF; clone size: NA; V gene: TRBV5-6; J gene: TRBJ2-2; D gene: NA
CDR3 DNA: TGTGCCAGCTCACCAGGCGAGGTCCTTGAAGAGACCCAGTACTTC; CDR3 protein: CASSPGEVLEETQYF; clone size: many; V gene: TRBV18; J gene: TRBJ2-5; D gene: NA
CDR3 DNA: TGTGCCAGCAGCTTAACCCCCAGTTCAGACAATGAGCAGTTCTTC; CDR3 protein: CASSLTPSSDNEQFF; clone size: few; V gene: TRBV7-9; J gene: TRBJ2-1; D gene: NA
CDR3 DNA: TGTGCCAGCAGCGGGACAGGGGGCTTGGGCAAAAACATTCAGTACTTC; CDR3 protein: CASSGTGGLGKNIQYF; clone size: many; V gene: TRBV6-1; J gene: TRBJ2-4; D gene: TRBD1
CDR3 DNA: TGTGCCAGCATTTCCAGCGGGAGGACCTACGAGCAGTACTTC; CDR3 protein: CASISSGRTYEQYF; clone size: NA; V gene: TRBV27; J gene: TRBJ2-7; D gene: TRBD2
CDR3 DNA: TGCAGTGCTAGAGATGTAAGTGTACTGACAAGGGAGCAGTACTTC; CDR3 protein: CSARDVSVLTREQYF; clone size: NA; V gene: TRBV20-1; J gene: TRBJ2-7; D gene: NA
CDR3 DNA: TGTGCCAGCAGTACGACAGGGGTAGATACTGAAGCTTTCTTT; CDR3 protein: CASSTTGVDTEAFF; clone size: many; V gene: TRBV7-9; J gene: TRBJ1-1; D gene: TRBD1
CDR3 DNA: TGTGCCAGCAGCCAAGACGCTAGCGGAGCGGTTGAGCAGTTCTTC; CDR3 protein: CASSQDASGAVEQFF; clone size: few; V gene: TRBV4-2; J gene: TRBJ2-1; D gene: TRBD2
CDR3 DNA: TGCAGCGTTCCGCGACAGGGGAATGACTATGGCTACACCTTC; CDR3 protein: CSVPRQGNDYGYTF; clone size: few; V gene: TRBV29-1; J gene: TRBJ1-2; D gene: TRBD1
CDR3 DNA: TGTGCCAGCAGCTTAATACGTGGCGGAGTCTACAATGAGCAGTTCTTC; CDR3 protein: CASSLIRGGVYNEQFF; clone size: many; V gene: TRBV7-6; J gene: TRBJ2-1; D gene: NA
CDR3 DNA: TGCAGTGCTAGACGGCACGATGGGACAGATACGCAGTATTTT; CDR3 protein: CSARRHDGTDTQYF; clone size: NA; V gene: TRBV20-1; J gene: TRBJ2-3; D gene: NA
CDR3 DNA: TGTGCCAGCAGTTTTCGAGGAGAGGCCCAGTACTTC; CDR3 protein: CASSFRGEAQYF; clone size: NA; V gene: TRBV6-8; J gene: TRBJ2-5; D gene: NA
CDR3 DNA: TGCAGCGTTCAGGTGATGGGGGCAAGGACGGGCTACACCTTC; CDR3 protein: CSVQVMGARTGYTF; clone size: few; V gene: TRBV29-1; J gene: TRBJ1-2; D gene: NA
CDR3 DNA: TGTGCCAGTAGTATCAGTTGGGAGAGGAACACTGAAGCTTTCTTT; CDR3 protein: CASSISWERNTEAFF; clone size: NA; V gene: TRBV19; J gene: TRBJ1-1; D gene: NA
CDR3 DNA: TGTGCCAGCAGTGAGGGGAGGGACCCATCCTACAATGAGCAGTTCTTC; CDR3 protein: CASSEGRDPSYNEQFF; clone size: NA; V gene: TRBV6-6; J gene: TRBJ2-1; D gene: TRBD2
CDR3 DNA: TGTGCCAGCAGTTACACAGCAGGGTATGAGCAGTTCTTC; CDR3 protein: CASSYTAGYEQFF; clone size: few; V gene: TRBV6-5; J gene: TRBJ2-1; D gene: NA
CDR3 DNA: TGTGCCAGCAGCCCACTTTGGACGGATGGCTACACCTTC; CDR3 protein: CASSPLWTDGYTF; clone size: many; V gene: TRBV6-1; J gene: TRBJ1-2; D gene: NA
CDR3 DNA: TGCGCCAGCAGCTTGCCGCGCAACTCTGGACAGCAGACCTCCTACGAGCAGTACTTC; CDR3 protein: CASSLPRNSGQQTSYEQYF; clone size: NA; V gene: TRBV5-1; J gene: TRBJ2-7; D gene: NA
CDR3 DNA: TGTGCCAGCAGCTTTTTAGAGGATTCGGATGAGCAGTTCTTC; CDR3 protein: CASSFLEDSDEQFF; clone size: few; V gene: TRBV5-4; J gene: TRBJ2-1; D gene: NA
CDR3 DNA: TGTGCCAGCAGACAGACTAGCGGAACGGCCAATGAGCAGTTCTTC; CDR3 protein: CASRQTSGTANEQFF; clone size: many; V gene: TRBV28; J gene: TRBJ2-1; D gene: TRBD2
CDR3 DNA: TGTGCCAGCAGCGTAGGGGCTTTCCCAACTGAAGCTTTCTTT; CDR3 protein: CASSVGAFPTEAFF; clone size: once; V gene: TRBV9; J gene: TRBJ1-1; D gene: NA
CDR3 DNA: TGTGCCAGCAGTCCGGACAGGGGGTCTTCGCTCTCTGGAAACACCATATATTTT; CDR3 protein: CASSPDRGSSLSGNTIYF; clone size: few; V gene: TRBV27; J gene: TRBJ1-3; D gene: TRBD1
CDR3 DNA: TGTGCCAGCAGTTACTCGAGGATACCCTCCTACAATGAGCAGTTCTTC; CDR3 protein: CASSYSRIPSYNEQFF; clone size: NA; V gene: TRBV6-2/TRBV6-3; J gene: TRBJ2-1; D gene: NA
CDR3 DNA: TGTGCCAGCAGGTGGGCGGGAAGAATGTACAATGAGCAGTTCTTC; CDR3 protein: CASRWAGRMYNEQFF; clone size: many; V gene: TRBV6-1; J gene: TRBJ2-1; D gene: NA
CDR3 DNA: TGTGCCAGCAGTCCCGCCCGGGGGACAGCCCAAGAGACCCAGTACTTC; CDR3 protein: CASSPARGTAQETQYF; clone size: many; V gene: TRBV6-5; J gene: TRBJ2-5; D gene: NA
CDR3 DNA: TGTGCCAGCAGCCCGGGGACTAGCGGGGCTATTGGCTACAATGAGCAGTTCTTC; CDR3 protein: CASSPGTSGAIGYNEQFF; clone size: many; V gene: TRBV4-2; J gene: TRBJ2-1; D gene: TRBD2